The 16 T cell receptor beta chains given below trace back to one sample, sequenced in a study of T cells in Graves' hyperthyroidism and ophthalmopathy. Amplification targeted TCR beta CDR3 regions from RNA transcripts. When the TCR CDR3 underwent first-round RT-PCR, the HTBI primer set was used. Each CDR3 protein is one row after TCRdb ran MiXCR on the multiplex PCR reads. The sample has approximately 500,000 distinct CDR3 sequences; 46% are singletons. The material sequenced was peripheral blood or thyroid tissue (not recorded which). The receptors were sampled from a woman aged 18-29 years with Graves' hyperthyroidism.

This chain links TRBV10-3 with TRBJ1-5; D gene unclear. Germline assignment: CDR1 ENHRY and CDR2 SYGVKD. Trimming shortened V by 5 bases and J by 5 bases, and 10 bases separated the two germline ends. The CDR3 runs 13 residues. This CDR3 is CAISRMGYQPQHF. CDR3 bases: TGTGCCATCAGTCGTATGGGCTATCAGCCCCAGCATTTT.

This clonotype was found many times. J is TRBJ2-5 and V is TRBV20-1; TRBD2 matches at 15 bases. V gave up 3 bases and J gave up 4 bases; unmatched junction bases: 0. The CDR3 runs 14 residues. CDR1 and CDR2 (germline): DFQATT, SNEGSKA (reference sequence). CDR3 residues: CSARGLAGGETQYF. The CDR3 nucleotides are TGCAGTGCTAGGGGACTAGCGGGAGGAGAGACCCAGTACTTC.

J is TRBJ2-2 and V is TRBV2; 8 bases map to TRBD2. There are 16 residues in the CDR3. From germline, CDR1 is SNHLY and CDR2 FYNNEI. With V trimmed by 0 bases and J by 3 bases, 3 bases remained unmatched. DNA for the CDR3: TGTGCCAGCAGTGAAGCCAAAGCGGGAGACACCGGGGAGCTGTTTTTT. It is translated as CASSEAKAGDTGELFF.

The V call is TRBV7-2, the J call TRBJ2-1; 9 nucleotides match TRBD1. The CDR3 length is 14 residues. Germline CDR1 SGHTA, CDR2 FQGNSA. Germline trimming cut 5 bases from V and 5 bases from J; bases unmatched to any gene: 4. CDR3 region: CASSRTGEHNEQFF. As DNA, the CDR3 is TGTGCCAGCAGCCGGACAGGGGAACACAATGAGCAGTTCTTC.

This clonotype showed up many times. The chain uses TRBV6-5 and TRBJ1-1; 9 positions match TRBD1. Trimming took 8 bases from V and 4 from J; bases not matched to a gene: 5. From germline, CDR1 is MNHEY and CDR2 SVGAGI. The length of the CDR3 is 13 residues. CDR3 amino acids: CASRLDRGTEAFF. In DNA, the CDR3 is TGTGCCAGCCGTTTGGACAGGGGCACTGAAGCTTTCTTT.

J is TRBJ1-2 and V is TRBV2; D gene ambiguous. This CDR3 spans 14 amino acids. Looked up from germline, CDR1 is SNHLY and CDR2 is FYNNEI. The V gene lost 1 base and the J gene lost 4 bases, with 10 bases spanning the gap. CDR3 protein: CASSEVGFGYGYTF. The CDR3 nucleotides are TGTGCCAGCAGTGAAGTGGGTTTTGGCTATGGCTACACCTTC.

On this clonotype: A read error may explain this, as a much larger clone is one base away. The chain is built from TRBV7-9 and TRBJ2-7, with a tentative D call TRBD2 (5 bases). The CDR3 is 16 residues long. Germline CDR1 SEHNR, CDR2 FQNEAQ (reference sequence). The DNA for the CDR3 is TGCGCCAGCAGCCCCGATCCCGGCACGGACTCCCACGAGCAGTACTTC. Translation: CASSPDPGTDSHEQYF.

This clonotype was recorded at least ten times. CDR3 in amino acids: CASRFSYGPRDSDYGYTF. The CDR3 nucleotides are TGCGCCAGCAGGTTCTCCTACGGGCCCCGGGACAGCGACTATGGCTACACCTTC. The chain is built from TRBV5-1 and TRBJ1-2; 7 bases fit TRBD1. With V trimmed by 5 bases and J by 3 bases, 19 bases remained unmatched. In germline, CDR1 is SGHRS, CDR2 YFSETQ. The CDR3 consists of 18 residues.

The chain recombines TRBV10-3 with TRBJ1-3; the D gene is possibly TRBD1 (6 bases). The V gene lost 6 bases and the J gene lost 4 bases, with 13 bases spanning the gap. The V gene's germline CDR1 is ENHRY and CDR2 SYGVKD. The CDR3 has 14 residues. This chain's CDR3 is CAIRDQGSGNTIYF. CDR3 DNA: TGTGCCATCAGGGACCAGGGGTCGGGAAACACCATATATTTT.

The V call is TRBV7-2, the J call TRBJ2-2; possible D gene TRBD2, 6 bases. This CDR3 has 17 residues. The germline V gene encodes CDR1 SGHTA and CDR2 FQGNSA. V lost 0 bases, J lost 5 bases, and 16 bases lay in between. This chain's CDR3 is CASSLALRGSGTGELFF. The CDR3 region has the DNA TGTGCCAGCAGCTTAGCGCTACGGGGGAGTGGGACCGGGGAGCTGTTTTTT.

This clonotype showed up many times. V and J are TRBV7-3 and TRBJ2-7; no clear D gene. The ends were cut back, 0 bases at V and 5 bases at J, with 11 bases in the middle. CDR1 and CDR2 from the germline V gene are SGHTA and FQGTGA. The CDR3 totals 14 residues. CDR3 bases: TGTGCCAGCAGCTTAACTCCTGCATTTGACGAGCAGTACTTC. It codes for CASSLTPAFDEQYF.

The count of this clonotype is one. Here the CDR3 reads CSARGAKETQYF. CDR3 bases: TGCAGTGCTAGAGGAGCCAAAGAGACCCAGTACTTC. V usage is TRBV20-1 and J usage is TRBJ2-5; D is ambiguous. The CDR3 consists of 12 residues. Trimming cost V 1 base and J 3 bases, with 6 bases left between them. The germline V gene encodes CDR1 DFQATT and CDR2 SNEGSKA (reference sequence).

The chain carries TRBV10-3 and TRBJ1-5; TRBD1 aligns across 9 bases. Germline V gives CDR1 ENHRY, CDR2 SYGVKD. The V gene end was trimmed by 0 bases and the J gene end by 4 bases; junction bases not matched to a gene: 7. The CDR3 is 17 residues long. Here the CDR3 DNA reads TGTGCCATCAGTGAGTCGGACAGGGGTGGCTGGAATCAGCCCCAGCATTTT. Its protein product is CAISESDRGGWNQPQHF.

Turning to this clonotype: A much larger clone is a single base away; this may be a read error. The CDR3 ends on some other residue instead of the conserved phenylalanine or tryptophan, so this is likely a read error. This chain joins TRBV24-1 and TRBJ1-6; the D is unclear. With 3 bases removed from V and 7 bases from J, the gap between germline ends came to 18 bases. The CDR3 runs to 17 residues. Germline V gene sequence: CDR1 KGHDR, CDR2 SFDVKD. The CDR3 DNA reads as TGTGCCACCAGTGATCCTCCCCTACCTTCCCGGAATTCACCCCTCCACCTT. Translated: CATSDPPLPSRNSPLHL.

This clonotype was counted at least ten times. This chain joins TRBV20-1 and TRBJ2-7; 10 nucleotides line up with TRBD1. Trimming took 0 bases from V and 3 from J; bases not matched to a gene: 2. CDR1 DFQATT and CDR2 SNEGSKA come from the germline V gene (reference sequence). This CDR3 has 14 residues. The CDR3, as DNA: TGCAGTGCTAGAGAAGGGACAGGGGACTACGAGCAGTACTTC. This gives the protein CSAREGTGDYEQYF.

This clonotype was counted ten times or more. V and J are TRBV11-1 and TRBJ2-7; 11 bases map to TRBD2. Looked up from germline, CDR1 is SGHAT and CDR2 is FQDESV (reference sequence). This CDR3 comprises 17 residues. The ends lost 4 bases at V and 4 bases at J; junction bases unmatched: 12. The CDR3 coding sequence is TGTGCCAGCAGCTACCAAAAGGGACTAGCGGAGATATACGAGCAGTACTTC. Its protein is CASSYQKGLAEIYEQYF.